The rows below give T cell receptor beta chains drawn from one sample of a study of cytomegalovirus exposure and HLA in healthy donors. Clones were read by immunoSEQ multiplex PCR, and TCRdb kept only the in-frame ones, dropping some. The top ten clones hold approximately 2.4% of a sample with roughly 110,000 clones, over 70% of them seen once. Input material: PBMCs. The source is a man aged 25 to 40 in good health and CMV-seronegative. Each CDR3 is given with its conserved first and last residue. The order of the fields is V gene, J gene, CDR3 protein.

v_gene: TRBV28
j_gene: TRBJ2-1
CDR3aa: CASSSNRVSYNEQFF

v_gene: TRBV6-5
j_gene: TRBJ2-3
CDR3aa: CATMDRGRPDTQYF

v_gene: TRBV13
j_gene: TRBJ2-5
CDR3aa: CASSLQGGQETQYF

v_gene: TRBV10-3
j_gene: TRBJ2-7
CDR3aa: CAISSRTSSSYEQYF

v_gene: TRBV9
j_gene: TRBJ1-1
CDR3aa: CASSQKGAMNTEAFF

v_gene: TRBV6-1
j_gene: TRBJ2-1
CDR3aa: CASSVYSGLSYNEQFF

v_gene: TRBV9
j_gene: TRBJ1-2
CDR3aa: CASRGDRGVTNYGYTF

v_gene: TRBV29-1
j_gene: TRBJ2-3
CDR3aa: CSVEHIAGGSTDTQYF

v_gene: TRBV7-9
j_gene: TRBJ1-2
CDR3aa: CASSPGPRDRVRGYTF

v_gene: TRBV4-1
j_gene: TRBJ2-3
CDR3aa: CASSQGPSGGGTDTQYF

v_gene: TRBV6-5
j_gene: TRBJ2-3
CDR3aa: CASSYSNTGGQYF

v_gene: TRBV6-5
j_gene: TRBJ2-1
CDR3aa: CASSYSKTGAYNEQFF

v_gene: TRBV2
j_gene: TRBJ2-7
CDR3aa: CAKRQGADEQYF

v_gene: TRBV5-4
j_gene: TRBJ2-1
CDR3aa: CASRYPGLAYNEQFF

v_gene: TRBV30
j_gene: TRBJ2-3
CDR3aa: CAWSGGNTQYF

v_gene: TRBV30
j_gene: TRBJ2-1
CDR3aa: CAWSTGTSSGNEQFF

v_gene: TRBV6-5
j_gene: TRBJ1-1
CDR3aa: CASSYLPGGRNTEAFF

v_gene: TRBV6-5
j_gene: TRBJ2-7
CDR3aa: CASSRTDLGYEQYF

v_gene: TRBV4-2
j_gene: TRBJ1-1
CDR3aa: CASSQDPHRENTEAFF

v_gene: TRBV4-2
j_gene: TRBJ2-4
CDR3aa: CASSQSPENIQYF

v_gene: TRBV6-5
j_gene: TRBJ2-3
CDR3aa: CASSFQGRLDTQYF

v_gene: TRBV30
j_gene: TRBJ1-2
CDR3aa: CAWSVGLAYGYTF

v_gene: TRBV19
j_gene: TRBJ2-1
CDR3aa: CATQDREYNEQFF

v_gene: TRBV9
j_gene: TRBJ2-7
CDR3aa: CASSPGPGYYEQYF

v_gene: TRBV5-1
j_gene: TRBJ2-5
CDR3aa: CASDLGGGETQYF

v_gene: TRBV4-1
j_gene: TRBJ2-7
CDR3aa: CASSHIDMGLAGPYEQYF

v_gene: TRBV2
j_gene: TRBJ2-3
CDR3aa: CVSSDRVVGDTQYF

v_gene: TRBV19
j_gene: TRBJ1-1
CDR3aa: CASSLTAGELAFF

v_gene: TRBV14
j_gene: TRBJ1-1
CDR3aa: CASALGQGGTEAFF

v_gene: TRBV6-5
j_gene: TRBJ2-7
CDR3aa: CASRSDRGHEQYF

v_gene: TRBV28
j_gene: TRBJ1-5
CDR3aa: CATQGGGHSNQPQHF

v_gene: TRBV2
j_gene: TRBJ2-5
CDR3aa: CASSARLAGAGETQYF

v_gene: TRBV27
j_gene: TRBJ1-6
CDR3aa: CASTPDRGRSPLHF

v_gene: TRBV11-3
j_gene: TRBJ2-3
CDR3aa: CASSDSGEGTDTQYF

v_gene: TRBV2
j_gene: TRBJ2-1
CDR3aa: CASSGVIAFDEQFF

v_gene: TRBV4-1
j_gene: TRBJ2-7
CDR3aa: CASSQPGTGDEQYF

v_gene: TRBV5-1
j_gene: TRBJ2-7
CDR3aa: CASSSKGLSFPRSYEQYF

v_gene: TRBV7-2
j_gene: TRBJ2-1
CDR3aa: CASSPTGGPYNEQFF

v_gene: TRBV30
j_gene: TRBJ1-1
CDR3aa: CAWDRGYTEAFF

v_gene: TRBV30
j_gene: TRBJ1-4
CDR3aa: CAWSPGTAYEKLFF

v_gene: TRBV7-2
j_gene: TRBJ1-1
CDR3aa: CASSLWGLNTEAFF

v_gene: TRBV7-9
j_gene: TRBJ2-1
CDR3aa: CASSLAWTFYNEQFF

v_gene: TRBV10-2
j_gene: TRBJ2-7
CDR3aa: CASSERGPYEQYF